The rows below give T cell receptor beta chains drawn from one sample of a study of T cell responses to AZD1222 COVID-19 vaccine. The method was immunoSEQ multiplex PCR; TCRdb's version includes in-frame clones alone and lacks a portion of them. The data show 110,000 to 150,000 clones, with approximately 85% seen just once and more than 7% held by the top ten. Material: peripheral blood, obtained on day 0 of AZD1222 vaccination. The receptors derive from an adult in good health. CDR3s include the opening cysteine and the closing phenylalanine or tryptophan. A D gene is named only where the DNA matches it firmly. Only part of the rows carry a size: once, few, many, or a class if the clone is expanded.

J gene: TRBJ2-5; V gene: TRBV7-2; clone size: .; D gene: .; CDR3 DNA: TGTGCCAGCAGCTTATATCCGGGACTCCAAGAGACCCAGTACTTC; CDR3 protein: CASSLYPGLQETQYF
J gene: TRBJ1-2; V gene: TRBV25-1; clone size: .; D gene: TRBD1; CDR3 DNA: TGTGCCAGCAGTCTACAGGGGCCTAACTATGGCTACACCTTC; CDR3 protein: CASSLQGPNYGYTF
J gene: TRBJ1-4; V gene: TRBV24-1; clone size: .; D gene: .; CDR3 DNA: TGTGCCACCAGTGATTCAAAGACAAGAAGCATTAATGAAAAACTGTTTTTT; CDR3 protein: CATSDSKTRSINEKLFF
J gene: TRBJ2-7; V gene: TRBV5-1; clone size: .; D gene: .; CDR3 DNA: TGCGCCAGCAGCTTGGAACTGGGCGACTACGAGCAGTACTTC; CDR3 protein: CASSLELGDYEQYF
J gene: TRBJ1-1; V gene: TRBV5-1; clone size: once; D gene: .; CDR3 DNA: TGCGCCAGCAGCTGGGGATCCGGCACTGAAGCTTTCTTT; CDR3 protein: CASSWGSGTEAFF
J gene: TRBJ2-3; V gene: TRBV7-9; clone size: .; D gene: TRBD2; CDR3 DNA: TGTGCCAGCAGCCCGAGACTAGCGGGGGCGGGGACAGATACGCAGTATTTT; CDR3 protein: CASSPRLAGAGTDTQYF
J gene: TRBJ1-5; V gene: TRBV19; clone size: .; D gene: TRBD1; CDR3 DNA: TGTGCCAGTAGACAACCAGGGGGCGCAGATCAGCCCCAGCATTTT; CDR3 protein: CASRQPGGADQPQHF
J gene: TRBJ2-1; V gene: TRBV5-1; clone size: few; D gene: .; CDR3 DNA: TGCGCCAGCAGCACGTCCTGGGCAAGGGTGGCAACCGAGCAGTTCTTC; CDR3 protein: CASSTSWARVATEQFF
J gene: TRBJ2-3; V gene: TRBV2; clone size: .; D gene: .; CDR3 DNA: TGTGCCAGCGGGGGGTTTGGTACGCAGTATTTT; CDR3 protein: CASGGFGTQYF
J gene: TRBJ2-2; V gene: TRBV12-5; clone size: .; D gene: .; CDR3 DNA: TGTGCTAGTGGGGACCGGGACAAGAACACCGGGGAGCTGTTTTTT; CDR3 protein: CASGDRDKNTGELFF
J gene: TRBJ2-7; V gene: TRBV4-1; clone size: .; D gene: TRBD1; CDR3 DNA: TGCGCCAGCAGCCAAGATCCCTTCAGCGACAGGGCGGACGAGCAGTACTTC; CDR3 protein: CASSQDPFSDRADEQYF
J gene: TRBJ2-5; V gene: TRBV5-6; clone size: once; D gene: TRBD2; CDR3 DNA: TGTGCCAGCAGCTTACGAAGCGGGATCCTCGAGACCCAGTACTTC; CDR3 protein: CASSLRSGILETQYF
J gene: TRBJ2-1; V gene: TRBV7-2; clone size: .; D gene: TRBD2; CDR3 DNA: TGTGCCAGCAGCCCGCGGACTAGCGGCATTCACAATGAGCAGTTCTTC; CDR3 protein: CASSPRTSGIHNEQFF
J gene: TRBJ2-1; V gene: TRBV7-9; clone size: .; D gene: .; CDR3 DNA: TGTGCCAGCAGCCTCTCTTTCTCCTACAATGAGCAGTTCTTC; CDR3 protein: CASSLSFSYNEQFF
J gene: TRBJ1-2; V gene: TRBV7-9; clone size: .; D gene: TRBD1; CDR3 DNA: TGTGCCAGCAGCGACCTCCGGGACAGGGGGACTGGCTACACCTTC; CDR3 protein: CASSDLRDRGTGYTF
J gene: TRBJ1-1; V gene: TRBV18; clone size: .; D gene: TRBD1; CDR3 DNA: TGTGCCAGCTCATTTGGACAGGGGACGAACACTGAAGCTTTCTTT; CDR3 protein: CASSFGQGTNTEAFF
J gene: TRBJ2-5; V gene: TRBV7-2; clone size: .; D gene: .; CDR3 DNA: TGTGCCAGCAGCTTTTTGGTCGGACAAGAGACCCAGTACTTC; CDR3 protein: CASSFLVGQETQYF
J gene: TRBJ1-3; V gene: TRBV28; clone size: .; D gene: TRBD1; CDR3 DNA: TGTGCCAGCAGGGGGGACAGGGGAAACACCATATATTTT; CDR3 protein: CASRGDRGNTIYF
J gene: TRBJ1-5; V gene: TRBV6-1; clone size: .; D gene: .; CDR3 DNA: TGTGCCAGCAGTGAAGTCAGAGATCAGCCCCAGCATTTT; CDR3 protein: CASSEVRDQPQHF
J gene: TRBJ1-4; V gene: TRBV12-3/TRBV12-4; clone size: .; D gene: .; CDR3 DNA: TGTGCCAGCAGTTACTATAATGAAAAACTGTTTTTT; CDR3 protein: CASSYYNEKLFF
J gene: TRBJ1-1; V gene: TRBV7-6; clone size: .; D gene: .; CDR3 DNA: TGTGCCAGCAGGGCGGGGAAAGAAGACACTGAAGCTTTCTTT; CDR3 protein: CASRAGKEDTEAFF
J gene: TRBJ2-3; V gene: TRBV9; clone size: .; D gene: .; CDR3 DNA: TGTGCCAGCAGCGTAGTAACAGCTACAGATACGCAGTATTTT; CDR3 protein: CASSVVTATDTQYF
J gene: TRBJ1-3; V gene: TRBV4-2; clone size: .; D gene: .; CDR3 DNA: TGTGCCAGCAGCCAAGACTTTCGAGTCGGAAACACCATATATTTT; CDR3 protein: CASSQDFRVGNTIYF
J gene: TRBJ2-3; V gene: TRBV18; clone size: .; D gene: .; CDR3 DNA: TGTGCCAGCTCACCGAGGTTGATCGATACGCAGTATTTT; CDR3 protein: CASSPRLIDTQYF
J gene: TRBJ1-1; V gene: TRBV9; clone size: .; D gene: .; CDR3 DNA: TGTGCCAGCAGCGTAGGGGGAAGTGGACTTATGAACACTGAAGCTTTCTTT; CDR3 protein: CASSVGGSGLMNTEAFF
J gene: TRBJ1-2; V gene: TRBV18; clone size: .; D gene: .; CDR3 DNA: TGTGCCAGCTCAGCAGGGGATAACTATGGCTACACCTTC; CDR3 protein: CASSAGDNYGYTF
J gene: TRBJ2-3; V gene: TRBV14; clone size: .; D gene: TRBD2; CDR3 DNA: TGTGCCAGCAGCCAGACTAGCGGAGCAGATACGCAGTATTTT; CDR3 protein: CASSQTSGADTQYF
J gene: TRBJ1-5; V gene: TRBV19; clone size: .; D gene: TRBD1; CDR3 DNA: TGTGCCAGTTCAGGGGGAGGCGGTCAGCCCCAGCATTTT; CDR3 protein: CASSGGGGQPQHF
J gene: TRBJ2-1; V gene: TRBV2; clone size: .; D gene: .; CDR3 DNA: TGTGCCAGCATTAGGAGTCTAGCCATCAGTGAGCAGTTCTTC; CDR3 protein: CASIRSLAISEQFF
J gene: TRBJ1-2; V gene: TRBV5-4; clone size: .; D gene: .; CDR3 DNA: TGTGCCAGCAGCTTGGACCCTAACTATGGCTACACCTTC; CDR3 protein: CASSLDPNYGYTF
J gene: TRBJ2-7; V gene: TRBV2; clone size: .; D gene: .; CDR3 DNA: TGTGCCAGCAGTCTGTACACGGAGCAGTACTTC; CDR3 protein: CASSLYTEQYF
J gene: TRBJ1-1; V gene: TRBV2; clone size: .; D gene: .; CDR3 DNA: TGTGCCAGCAGTGAGGACAGTTACACTGAAGCTTTCTTT; CDR3 protein: CASSEDSYTEAFF
J gene: TRBJ1-2; V gene: TRBV15; clone size: .; D gene: .; CDR3 DNA: TGTGCCACCAGCAGATCAGGGGTCGGCTACACCTTC; CDR3 protein: CATSRSGVGYTF
J gene: TRBJ2-1; V gene: TRBV12-3/TRBV12-4; clone size: .; D gene: .; CDR3 DNA: TGTGCCAGCAGCCTTTACAATGAGCAGTTCTTC; CDR3 protein: CASSLYNEQFF
J gene: TRBJ1-5; V gene: TRBV9; clone size: once; D gene: .; CDR3 DNA: TGTGCCAGCAGCGTAGCAGAGGGCAATCAGCCCCAGCATTTT; CDR3 protein: CASSVAEGNQPQHF
J gene: TRBJ2-1; V gene: TRBV5-4; clone size: .; D gene: .; CDR3 DNA: TGTGCCAGCAGCTTGGTGGGATTAGCGACCTCCTACAATGAGCAGTTCTTC; CDR3 protein: CASSLVGLATSYNEQFF
J gene: TRBJ1-5; V gene: TRBV7-9; clone size: .; D gene: TRBD1; CDR3 DNA: TGTGCCAGCAGTACACAGGGGGATCAGCCCCAGCATTTT; CDR3 protein: CASSTQGDQPQHF
J gene: TRBJ1-4; V gene: TRBV10-2; clone size: .; D gene: .; CDR3 DNA: TGCGCCAGCAGTCTGCTTCCGCCAAGAACTAATGAAAAACTGTTTTTT; CDR3 protein: CASSLLPPRTNEKLFF
J gene: TRBJ1-2; V gene: TRBV5-1; clone size: .; D gene: TRBD1; CDR3 DNA: TGCGCCAGCAGCTTGGGGACAGGGGACTATGGCTACACCTTC; CDR3 protein: CASSLGTGDYGYTF
J gene: TRBJ1-1; V gene: TRBV28; clone size: .; D gene: .; CDR3 DNA: TGTGCCAGCAGCTTAAACGCGGGACGGCTGATGAACACTGAAGCTTTCTTT; CDR3 protein: CASSLNAGRLMNTEAFF
J gene: TRBJ2-1; V gene: TRBV7-9; clone size: .; D gene: TRBD2; CDR3 DNA: TGTGCCAGCAGAGAAGCGGGGAGCAATGAGCAGTTCTTC; CDR3 protein: CASREAGSNEQFF
J gene: TRBJ1-3; V gene: TRBV6-5; clone size: .; D gene: .; CDR3 DNA: TGTGCCAGCACCGCGGGGAGAGGGGCTGGAAACACCATATATTTT; CDR3 protein: CASTAGRGAGNTIYF
J gene: TRBJ1-3; V gene: TRBV11-3; clone size: .; D gene: TRBD1; CDR3 DNA: TGTGCCAGCAGCTTATCGGGGACAGGAGGAAACACCATATATTTT; CDR3 protein: CASSLSGTGGNTIYF
J gene: TRBJ1-4; V gene: TRBV6-5; clone size: .; D gene: TRBD1; CDR3 DNA: TGTGCCAGTTCCCAGGGGGCGACTAATGAAAAACTGTTTTTT; CDR3 protein: CASSQGATNEKLFF
J gene: TRBJ1-5; V gene: TRBV19; clone size: .; D gene: .; CDR3 DNA: TGTGCCAGTAGCAGGGAGGTAGTTCAGCCCCAGCATTTT; CDR3 protein: CASSREVVQPQHF
J gene: TRBJ2-4; V gene: TRBV11-3; clone size: .; D gene: .; CDR3 DNA: TGTGCCAGCAGCTTAGGGGCCCCCTCTCAGAACATTCAGTACTTC; CDR3 protein: CASSLGAPSQNIQYF
J gene: TRBJ2-1; V gene: TRBV29-1; clone size: .; D gene: .; CDR3 DNA: TGCAGCGGAGGCGGGACCCCCGGGCGTGAGCAGTTCTTC; CDR3 protein: CSGGGTPGREQFF
J gene: TRBJ2-7; V gene: TRBV27; clone size: .; D gene: TRBD1; CDR3 DNA: TGTGCCAGCAGTTCGAGGGACAGTGGGCCCTCCTACGAGCAGTACTTC; CDR3 protein: CASSSRDSGPSYEQYF
J gene: TRBJ2-7; V gene: TRBV4-1; clone size: few; D gene: TRBD1; CDR3 DNA: TGCGCCAGCAGCCAACGGACAGGGTTTTTCGAGCAGTACTTC; CDR3 protein: CASSQRTGFFEQYF
J gene: TRBJ1-2; V gene: TRBV14; clone size: .; D gene: .; CDR3 DNA: TGTGCCAGCAGCCAAGTTGAAGGGAATCGCGGCTACACCTTC; CDR3 protein: CASSQVEGNRGYTF
J gene: TRBJ2-1; V gene: TRBV10-1; clone size: .; D gene: .; CDR3 DNA: TGCGCCAGCAGTGAGCCGAAGGGACTTAATAATGAGCAGTTCTTC; CDR3 protein: CASSEPKGLNNEQFF
J gene: TRBJ1-5; V gene: TRBV3-1/TRBV3-2; clone size: .; D gene: .; CDR3 DNA: TGTGCCAGCAGCCTAAGAGATCAGCCCCAGCATTTT; CDR3 protein: CASSLRDQPQHF
J gene: TRBJ2-1; V gene: TRBV28; clone size: few; D gene: .; CDR3 DNA: TGTGCCAGCAGTCCGCCCCCGGCAACCTACAATGAGCAGTTCTTC; CDR3 protein: CASSPPPATYNEQFF
J gene: TRBJ1-2; V gene: TRBV19; clone size: .; D gene: TRBD1; CDR3 DNA: TGTGCCAGTAGTACCCCGGGACAGAACTATGGCTACACCTTC; CDR3 protein: CASSTPGQNYGYTF
J gene: TRBJ2-1; V gene: TRBV6-5; clone size: .; D gene: .; CDR3 DNA: TGTGCCAGCAACGCAGGACAGTACAATGAGCAGTTCTTC; CDR3 protein: CASNAGQYNEQFF
J gene: TRBJ1-1; V gene: TRBV29-1; clone size: .; D gene: TRBD1; CDR3 DNA: TGCAGCGTTATTCGGGACAGCGTGGGTACTGAAGCTTTCTTT; CDR3 protein: CSVIRDSVGTEAFF
J gene: TRBJ1-5; V gene: TRBV6-5; clone size: .; D gene: TRBD1; CDR3 DNA: TGTGCCAGCAGTTCGGGACAGGGGATATTGCCCCAGCATTTT; CDR3 protein: CASSSGQGILPQHF